This is a list of T cell receptor beta chains from one sample in a study of Ad26.COV2.S vaccination and SARS-CoV-2 variants. The table came from immunoSEQ multiplex PCR; TCRdb's copy has only in-frame clones and leaves some out. This table holds some 640,000 clones, around 92% found once. Sequencing was performed on peripheral blood, taken in a trial of Ad26.COV2.S vaccine versus placebo. These receptors were obtained from a person between 18 and 59 years old who received the Ad26.COV2.S COVID-19 vaccine or a placebo. Each CDR3 is given with its conserved first and last residue. The D gene is left open where the match is weak.

>TRBJ2-3|TRBV18|.
CASSPKVAPQYF
TGTGCCAGCTCACCGAAGGTAGCGCCGCAGTATTTT
>TRBJ2-5|TRBV11-2|.
CASSFQGMDQETQYF
TGTGCCAGCAGCTTTCAGGGTATGGACCAAGAGACCCAGTACTTC
>TRBJ2-2|TRBV5-5|.
CASSLASRGPATGELFF
TGTGCCAGCAGCTTGGCCAGTCGGGGGCCAGCCACCGGGGAGCTGTTTTTT
>TRBJ1-1|TRBV10-3|TRBD1
CAIRGTAFPNTEAFF
TGTGCCATCAGGGGGACAGCTTTTCCGAACACTGAAGCTTTCTTT
>TRBJ1-2|TRBV9|.
CASSVAPGKGGYTF
TGTGCCAGCAGCGTAGCTCCAGGGAAAGGCGGCTACACCTTC
>TRBJ2-2|TRBV19|TRBD2
CASSIQSGGNTGELFF
TGTGCCAGTAGTATTCAAAGCGGGGGGAACACCGGGGAGCTGTTTTTT
>TRBJ2-5|TRBV7-8|TRBD2
CASSATSDQGTQYF
TGTGCCAGCAGCGCGACTAGCGACCAAGGGACCCAGTACTTC
>TRBJ2-5|TRBV18|.
CASSGGDQETQYF
TGTGCCAGCTCCGGGGGAGACCAAGAGACCCAGTACTTC
>TRBJ1-4|TRBV3-1/TRBV3-2|.
CASSQDLAGEKLFF
TGTGCCAGCAGCCAAGATCTTGCCGGTGAAAAACTGTTTTTT
>TRBJ1-2|TRBV7-9|.
CASSPDMDYGYTF
TGTGCCAGCAGCCCCGACATGGACTATGGCTACACCTTC
>TRBJ2-7|TRBV18|.
CASSQTEGQTYEQYF
TGTGCCAGCTCCCAGACGGAAGGACAGACCTACGAGCAGTACTTC
>TRBJ2-3|TRBV29-1|TRBD1
CSVRRGNPTDTQYF
TGCAGCGTCCGCAGGGGGAACCCCACAGATACGCAGTATTTT
>TRBJ1-4|TRBV3-1/TRBV3-2|.
CASSPGASVSNEKLFF
TGTGCCAGCAGCCCAGGAGCTTCGGTGTCTAATGAAAAACTGTTTTTT
>TRBJ1-2|TRBV5-1|TRBD1
CASSPQGEIGGYTF
TGCGCCAGCAGCCCCCAGGGGGAGATTGGGGGCTACACCTTC
>TRBJ2-6|TRBV27|.
CASWASGANVLTF
TGTGCCAGCTGGGCGTCTGGGGCCAACGTCCTGACTTTC
>TRBJ1-3|TRBV6-5|.
CASSYWGGLGNTIYF
TGTGCCAGCAGTTACTGGGGGGGACTAGGAAACACCATATATTTT
>TRBJ2-1|TRBV24-1|.
CATQHEGNEQFF
TGTGCCACCCAGCATGAGGGCAATGAGCAGTTCTTC
>TRBJ2-1|TRBV25-1|.
CASSAGGGPSYNEQFF
TGTGCCAGCAGTGCGGGCGGGGGCCCCTCCTACAATGAGCAGTTCTTC
>TRBJ2-7|TRBV19|TRBD1
CASSGASTGPSYEQYF
TGTGCCAGTAGTGGTGCCTCGACAGGGCCTTCCTACGAGCAGTACTTC
>TRBJ2-5|TRBV12-3/TRBV12-4|TRBD2
CASSLTSGGLPDF
TGTGCCAGCAGTTTGACTAGCGGGGGACTCCCGGACTTC
>TRBJ1-5|TRBV27|.
CASGQYSNQPQHF
TGTGCCAGCGGTCAGTATAGCAATCAGCCCCAGCATTTT
>TRBJ1-1|TRBV6-6|.
CASTRGTPNTEAFF
TGTGCCAGCACCAGAGGGACACCGAACACTGAAGCTTTCTTT
>TRBJ2-7|TRBV30|.
CAWSTPIYEQYF
TGTGCCTGGAGTACGCCCATCTACGAGCAGTACTTC